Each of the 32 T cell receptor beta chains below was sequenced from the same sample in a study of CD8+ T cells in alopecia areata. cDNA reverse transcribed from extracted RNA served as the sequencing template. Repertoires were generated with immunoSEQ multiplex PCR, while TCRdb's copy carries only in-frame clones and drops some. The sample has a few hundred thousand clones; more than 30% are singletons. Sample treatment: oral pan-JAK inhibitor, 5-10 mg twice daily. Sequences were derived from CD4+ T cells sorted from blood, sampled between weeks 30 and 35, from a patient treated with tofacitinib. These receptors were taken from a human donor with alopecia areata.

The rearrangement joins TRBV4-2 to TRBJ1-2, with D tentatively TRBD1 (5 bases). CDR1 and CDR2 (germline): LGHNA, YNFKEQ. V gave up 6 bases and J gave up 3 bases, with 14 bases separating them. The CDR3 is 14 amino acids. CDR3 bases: TGTGCCAGCAGTGGGGCATCGGGGGACTATGGCTACACCTTC. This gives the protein CASSGASGDYGYTF.

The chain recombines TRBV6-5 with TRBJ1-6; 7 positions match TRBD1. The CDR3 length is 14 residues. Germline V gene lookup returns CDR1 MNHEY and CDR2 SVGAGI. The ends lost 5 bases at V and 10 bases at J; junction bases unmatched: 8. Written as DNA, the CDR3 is TGTGCCAGCAGTCTTCAGGGGGTAAGCTCACCCCTCCACTTT. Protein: CASSLQGVSSPLHF.

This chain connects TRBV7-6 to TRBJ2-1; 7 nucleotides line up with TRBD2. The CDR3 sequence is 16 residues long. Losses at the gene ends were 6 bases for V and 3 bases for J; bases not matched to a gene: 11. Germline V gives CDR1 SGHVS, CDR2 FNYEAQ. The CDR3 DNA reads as TGTGCCAGCAGAAATCAGCGGGAAAGCCTCTACAATGAGCAGTTCTTC. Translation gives CASRNQRESLYNEQFF.

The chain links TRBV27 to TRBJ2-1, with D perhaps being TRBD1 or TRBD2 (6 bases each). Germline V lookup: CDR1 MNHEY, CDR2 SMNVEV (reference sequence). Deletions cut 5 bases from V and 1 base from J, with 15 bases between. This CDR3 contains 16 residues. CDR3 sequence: CASSPRGVGSYNEQFF. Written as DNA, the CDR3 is TGTGCCAGCAGTCCAAGGGGGGTTGGTTCCTACAATGAGCAGTTCTTC.

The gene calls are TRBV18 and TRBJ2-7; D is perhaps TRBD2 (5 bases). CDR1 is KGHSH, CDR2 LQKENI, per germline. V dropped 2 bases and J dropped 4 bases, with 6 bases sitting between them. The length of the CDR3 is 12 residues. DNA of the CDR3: TGTGCCAGCTCACCAGAGGGTTACGAGCAGTACTTC. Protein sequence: CASSPEGYEQYF.

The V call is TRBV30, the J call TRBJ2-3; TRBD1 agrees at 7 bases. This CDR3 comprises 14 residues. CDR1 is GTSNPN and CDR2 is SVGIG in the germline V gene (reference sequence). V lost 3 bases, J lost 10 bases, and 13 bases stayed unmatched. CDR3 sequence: CAWRAKTQGYAQYF. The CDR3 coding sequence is TGTGCCTGGAGGGCTAAAACACAGGGGTACGCGCAGTATTTT.

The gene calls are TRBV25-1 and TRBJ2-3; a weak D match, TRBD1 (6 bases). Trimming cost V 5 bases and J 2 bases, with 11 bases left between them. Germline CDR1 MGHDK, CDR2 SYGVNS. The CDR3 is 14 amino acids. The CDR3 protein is CASSPGHPTDTQYF. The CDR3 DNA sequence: TGTGCCAGCAGTCCGGGACACCCCACAGATACGCAGTATTTT.

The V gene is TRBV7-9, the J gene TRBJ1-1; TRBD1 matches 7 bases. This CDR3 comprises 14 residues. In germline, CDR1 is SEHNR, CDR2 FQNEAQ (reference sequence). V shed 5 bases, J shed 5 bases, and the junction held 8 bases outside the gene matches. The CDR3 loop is CASSPRQGRTEAFF. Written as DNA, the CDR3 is TGTGCCAGCAGCCCCAGACAGGGAAGGACTGAAGCTTTCTTT.

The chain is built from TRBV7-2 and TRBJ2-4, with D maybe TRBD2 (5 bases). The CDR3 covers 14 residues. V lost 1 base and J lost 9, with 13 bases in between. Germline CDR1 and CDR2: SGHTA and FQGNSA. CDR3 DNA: TGTGCCAGCAGCTTAGACCAACCGGGGTCCATTCAGTACTTC. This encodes CASSLDQPGSIQYF.

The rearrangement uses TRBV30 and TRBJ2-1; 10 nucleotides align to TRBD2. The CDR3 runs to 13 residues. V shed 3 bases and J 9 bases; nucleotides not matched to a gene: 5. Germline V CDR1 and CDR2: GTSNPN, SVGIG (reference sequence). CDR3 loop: CAWSRGTSAEQFF. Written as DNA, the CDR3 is TGTGCCTGGAGCCGAGGGACTAGCGCTGAGCAGTTCTTC.

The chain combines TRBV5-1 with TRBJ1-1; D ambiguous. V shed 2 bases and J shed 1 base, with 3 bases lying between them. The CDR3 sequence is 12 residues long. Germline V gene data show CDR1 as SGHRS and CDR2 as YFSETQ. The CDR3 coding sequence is TGCGCCAGCAGCTTTGCGAACACTGAAGCTTTCTTT. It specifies CASSFANTEAFF.

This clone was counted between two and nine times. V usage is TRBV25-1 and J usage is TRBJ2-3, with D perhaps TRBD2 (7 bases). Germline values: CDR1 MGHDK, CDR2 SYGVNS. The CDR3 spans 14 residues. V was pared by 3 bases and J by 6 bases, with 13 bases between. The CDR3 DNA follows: TGTGCCAGCAGTGACTGGGGGGGGGCCGATACGCAGTATTTT. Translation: CASSDWGGADTQYF.

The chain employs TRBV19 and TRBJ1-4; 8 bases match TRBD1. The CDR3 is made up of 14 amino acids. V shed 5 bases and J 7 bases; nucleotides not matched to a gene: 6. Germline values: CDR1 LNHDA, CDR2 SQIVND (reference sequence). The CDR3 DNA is TGTGCCAGTAGTCCGACAGGGGAGGGTGAAAAACTGTTTTTT. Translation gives CASSPTGEGEKLFF. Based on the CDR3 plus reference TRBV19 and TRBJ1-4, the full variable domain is DGGITQSPKYLFRKEGQNVTLSCEQNLNHDAMYWYRQDPGQGLRLIYYSQIVNDFQKGDIAEGYSVSREKKESFPLTVTSAQKNPTAFYLCASSPTGEGEKLFFGSGTQLSVL.

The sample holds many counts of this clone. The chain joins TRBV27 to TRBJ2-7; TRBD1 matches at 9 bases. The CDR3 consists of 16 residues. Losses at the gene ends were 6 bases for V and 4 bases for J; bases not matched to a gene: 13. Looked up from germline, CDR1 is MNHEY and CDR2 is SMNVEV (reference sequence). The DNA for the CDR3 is TGTGCCAGCAGAGATACATACAGGGGGCTTGGGTACGAGCAGTACTTC. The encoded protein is CASRDTYRGLGYEQYF.

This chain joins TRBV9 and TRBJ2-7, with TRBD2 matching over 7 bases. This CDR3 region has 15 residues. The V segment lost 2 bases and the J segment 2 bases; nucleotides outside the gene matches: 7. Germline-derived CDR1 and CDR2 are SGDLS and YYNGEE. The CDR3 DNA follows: TGTGCCAGCAGCGTCGGACTAGAGGCACCCTACGAGCAGTACTTC. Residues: CASSVGLEAPYEQYF.

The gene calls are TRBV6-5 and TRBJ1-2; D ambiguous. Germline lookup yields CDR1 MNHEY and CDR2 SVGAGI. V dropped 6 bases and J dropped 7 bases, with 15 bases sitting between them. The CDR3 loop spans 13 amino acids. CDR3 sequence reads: CASSPGAESGYTF. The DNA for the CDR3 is TGTGCCAGCAGCCCGGGAGCTGAGAGTGGCTACACCTTC.

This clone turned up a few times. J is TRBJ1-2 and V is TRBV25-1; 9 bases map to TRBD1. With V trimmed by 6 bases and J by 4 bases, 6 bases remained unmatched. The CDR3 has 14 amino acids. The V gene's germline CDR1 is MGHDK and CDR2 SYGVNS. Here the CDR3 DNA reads TGTGCCAGCAGGGGACAGGGTGGGGGCTATGGCTACACCTTC. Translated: CASRGQGGGYGYTF.

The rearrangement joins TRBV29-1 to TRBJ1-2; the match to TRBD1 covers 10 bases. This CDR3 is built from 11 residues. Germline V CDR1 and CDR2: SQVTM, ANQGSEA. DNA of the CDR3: TGCAATGGACAGGGGGAGAATGGCTACACCTTC. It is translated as CNGQGENGYTF. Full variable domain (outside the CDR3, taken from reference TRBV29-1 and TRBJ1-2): SAVISQKPSRDICQRGTSLTIQCQVDSQVTMMFWYRQQPGQSLTLIATANQGSEATYESGFVIDKFPISRPNLTFSTLTVSNMSPEDSSIYLCNGQGENGYTFGSGTRLTVV.

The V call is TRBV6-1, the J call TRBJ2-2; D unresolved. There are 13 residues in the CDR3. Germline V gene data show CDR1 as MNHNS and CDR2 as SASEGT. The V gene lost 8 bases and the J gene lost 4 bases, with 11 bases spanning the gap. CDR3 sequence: CASQWLATGELFF. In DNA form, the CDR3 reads TGTGCCAGCCAGTGGCTTGCCACCGGGGAGCTGTTTTTT.

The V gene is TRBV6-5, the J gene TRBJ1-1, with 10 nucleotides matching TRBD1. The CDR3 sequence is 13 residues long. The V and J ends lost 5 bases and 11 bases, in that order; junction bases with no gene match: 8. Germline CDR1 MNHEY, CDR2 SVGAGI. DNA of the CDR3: TGTGCCAGCAGTAAGACAGGGGGCAGTCTGGCTTTCTTT. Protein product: CASSKTGGSLAFF.

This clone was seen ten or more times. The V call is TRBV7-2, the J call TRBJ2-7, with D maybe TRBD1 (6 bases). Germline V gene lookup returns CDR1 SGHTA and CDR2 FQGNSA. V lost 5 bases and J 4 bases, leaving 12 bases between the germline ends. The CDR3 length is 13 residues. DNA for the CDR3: TGTGCCAGCAGCCCCGGACAGCGTTACGAGCAGTACTTC. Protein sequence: CASSPGQRYEQYF. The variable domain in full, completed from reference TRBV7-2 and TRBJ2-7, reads GAGVSQSPSNKVTEKGKDVELRCDPISGHTALYWYRQSLGQGLEFLIYFQGNSAPDKSGLPSDRFSAERTGGSVSTLTIQRTQQEDSAVYLCASSPGQRYEQYFGPGTRLTVT.

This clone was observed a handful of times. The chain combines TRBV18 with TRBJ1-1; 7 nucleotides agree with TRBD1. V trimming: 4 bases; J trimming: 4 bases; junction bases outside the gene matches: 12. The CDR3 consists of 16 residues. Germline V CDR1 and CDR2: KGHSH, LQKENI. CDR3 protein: CASSRVENRGGTEAFF. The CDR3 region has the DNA TGTGCCAGCTCACGAGTGGAGAACAGGGGAGGCACTGAAGCTTTCTTT.

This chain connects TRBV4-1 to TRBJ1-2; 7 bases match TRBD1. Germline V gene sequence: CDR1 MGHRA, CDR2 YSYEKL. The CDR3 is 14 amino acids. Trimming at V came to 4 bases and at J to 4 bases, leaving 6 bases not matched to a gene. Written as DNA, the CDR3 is TGCGCCAGCAGCCGCCCCGGGACAGCCTATGGCTACACCTTC. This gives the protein CASSRPGTAYGYTF.

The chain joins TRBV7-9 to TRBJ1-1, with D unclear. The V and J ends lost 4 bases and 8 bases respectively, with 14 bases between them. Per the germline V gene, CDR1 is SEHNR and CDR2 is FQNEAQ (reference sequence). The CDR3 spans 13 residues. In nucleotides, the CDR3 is TGTGCCAGCAGCTCGAAAAGTGGAGGGGAAGCTTTCTTT. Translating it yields CASSSKSGGEAFF.

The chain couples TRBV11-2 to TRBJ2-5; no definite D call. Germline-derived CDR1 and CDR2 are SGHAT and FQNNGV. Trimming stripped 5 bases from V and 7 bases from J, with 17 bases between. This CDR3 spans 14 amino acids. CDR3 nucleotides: TGTGCCAGCAGCAGTTCGGGTACCTTGGGGACCCAGTACTTC. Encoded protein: CASSSSGTLGTQYF.

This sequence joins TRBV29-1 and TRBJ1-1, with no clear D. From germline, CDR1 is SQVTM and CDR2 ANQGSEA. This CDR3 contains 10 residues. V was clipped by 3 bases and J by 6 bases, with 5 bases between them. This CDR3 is CSVDGAEAFF. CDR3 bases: TGCAGCGTTGATGGAGCTGAAGCTTTCTTT.

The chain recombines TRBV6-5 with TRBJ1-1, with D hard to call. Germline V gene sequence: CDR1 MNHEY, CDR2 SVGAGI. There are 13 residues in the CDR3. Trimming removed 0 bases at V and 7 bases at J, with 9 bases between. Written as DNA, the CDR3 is TGTGCCAGCAGTTACTCGGCAGATAATGAAGCTTTCTTT. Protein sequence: CASSYSADNEAFF.

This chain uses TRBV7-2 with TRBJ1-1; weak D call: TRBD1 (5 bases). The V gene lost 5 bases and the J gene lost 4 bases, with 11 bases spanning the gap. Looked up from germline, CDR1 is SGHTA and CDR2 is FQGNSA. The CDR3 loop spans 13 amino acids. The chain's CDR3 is CASSRDGATEAFF. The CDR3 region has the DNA TGTGCCAGCAGCCGGGACGGGGCCACTGAAGCTTTCTTT. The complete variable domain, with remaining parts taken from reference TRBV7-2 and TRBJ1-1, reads GAGVSQSPSNKVTEKGKDVELRCDPISGHTALYWYRQSLGQGLEFLIYFQGNSAPDKSGLPSDRFSAERTGGSVSTLTIQRTQQEDSAVYLCASSRDGATEAFFGQGTRLTVV.

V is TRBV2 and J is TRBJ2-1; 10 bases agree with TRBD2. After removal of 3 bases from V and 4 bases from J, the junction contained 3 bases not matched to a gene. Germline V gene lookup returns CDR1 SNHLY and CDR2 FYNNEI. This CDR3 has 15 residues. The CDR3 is CASSDLAGGYNEQFF. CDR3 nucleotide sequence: TGTGCCAGCAGTGATTTAGCGGGGGGTTACAATGAGCAGTTCTTC.

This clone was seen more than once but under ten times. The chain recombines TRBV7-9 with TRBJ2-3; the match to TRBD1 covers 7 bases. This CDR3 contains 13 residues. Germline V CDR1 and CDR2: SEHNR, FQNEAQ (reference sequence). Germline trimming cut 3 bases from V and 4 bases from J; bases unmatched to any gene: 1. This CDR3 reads CASSFQGADTQYF. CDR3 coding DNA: TGTGCCAGCAGCTTCCAGGGGGCAGATACGCAGTATTTT.

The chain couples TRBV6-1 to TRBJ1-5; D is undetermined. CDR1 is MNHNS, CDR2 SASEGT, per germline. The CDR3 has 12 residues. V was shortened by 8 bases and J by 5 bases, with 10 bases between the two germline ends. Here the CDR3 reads CASGSSHQPQHF. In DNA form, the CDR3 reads TGTGCCAGCGGGTCGAGCCATCAGCCCCAGCATTTT.

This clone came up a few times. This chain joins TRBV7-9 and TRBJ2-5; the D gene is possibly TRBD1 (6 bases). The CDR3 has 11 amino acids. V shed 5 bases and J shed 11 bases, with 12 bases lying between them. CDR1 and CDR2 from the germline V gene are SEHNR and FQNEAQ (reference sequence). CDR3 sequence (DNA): TGTGCCAGCAGCACAGGGTATCTACAGTACTTC. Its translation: CASSTGYLQYF.